This T cell receptor (beta chain) appears in the sequencing data of a study of T-cell reconstitution after alpha-beta-depleted transplantation in children. General study findings and limits: The authors attributed T-cell counts and diversity one year after transplant mostly to newly produced T cells.

Details on this clonotype: The antigen is not known.

Germline lookup yields CDR1 SGHTA and CDR2 FQGNSA. V lost 1 base, J lost 3 bases, and 12 bases lay in between. CDR3 length: 16 amino acids. Researchers prepared the TCRbeta library using unique molecular identifiers, the study reports. MiXCR, run by TCRdb on the PCR reads, gives a single entry per CDR3 protein. Among hundreds of thousands of distinct CDR3 sequences listed, roughly a tenth were seen once. Sequencing used PBMCs, obtained before TCRalphabeta/CD19-depleted stem cell transplant. V gene TRBV7-2 combines with J gene TRBJ2-2; D is perhaps TRBD2 (6 bases). The TCR sequence derives from a boy in the first two years of life with acute myeloid leukemia, due to receive a stem cell transplant. For the CDR3, the DNA is TGTGCCAGCAGCTTAGGTCCAGGGAGGTACACCGGGGAGCTGTTTTTT. Its translation is CASSLGPGRYTGELFF.